The present T cell receptor beta chain was sequenced within a study of blood T cell repertoires in COVID-19 (dated by TCRdb to the early 2020s). The study in broad terms: The collaborator samples originated in the United States, Italy and Spain and spanned the acute and convalescent phases of COVID-19. The repertoires were released in a freely available public database intended as a resource for research on the immune response to SARS-CoV-2. Where available, HLA class I and class II types were taken from metadata supplied by the sample provider and were not determined by assay-based typing. Subjects who had been exposed to COVID-19, were actively infected with it, or had recovered from it provided the deeply sampled blood TCRbeta repertoires that made up the dataset. The sample metadata nearly always contained a de-identified subject ID, COVID-19 status, age in years and sex. The material from the prospective study consisted of cDNA or gDNA derived from T cells, B-cell-depleted T cells, or PBMCs. Samples were obtained from the ongoing ImmuneRACE study (first 160 participants) and from 950 to 1,500 subjects provided by 6 global collaborators.

Reading the germline V gene (reference sequence) gives CDR1 LNHDA and CDR2 SQIVND. Trimming removed 7 bases from V and 2 bases from J, leaving 19 bases between the germline ends. Spanning cysteine to phenylalanine, the CDR3 consists of 16 amino acids. Only the CDR3 DNA is retained, 48 bases long and in frame from the first base. Samples from volunteer blood donors who had recovered from COVID-19 were contributed by a second Seattle source. Collaborating institutions collected whole blood in K2EDTA tubes following their own protocols. For TCRbeta analysis, collaborators shipped samples in one of three forms: frozen whole blood, isolated PBMCs, or DNA extracted from either of those sample types. The immunoSEQ Assay, a bias-controlled multiplex PCR, was used to amplify TCRbeta CDR3 regions from genomic DNA. Per the authors' processing: Within the assay, amplification of reference gene primers was used to estimate how many nucleated cells each sample contained. To quantify the absolute abundance of each unique TCRbeta CDR3 rearrangement, sequence reads were collapsed and filtered. Productive Simpson clonality was computed per sample as the square root of Simpson's diversity index over productive rearrangements. The table was pulled from immuneACCESS by TCRdb, which kept in-frame rearrangements only. Such tables lose some clones; where checked, under half of the loss comes from unresolved V genes, and the rest has no known cause. V, J and clone size are taken as reported in that table, and D and trimming were inferred from the DNA itself. This sample comprises over 95,000 clones, around nine tenths of them detected only once. The ten largest make up 7.5% to 9.5% of the sample.

Study-wide findings and limitations: The quantity of clinical and demographic metadata differed by source and by participant and was supplied without curation.

Notes on this clone: No cognate antigen has been identified for it. No clone much larger than this one lies a single base away; base qualities are absent.

The chain uses TRBV19 and TRBJ2-3; TRBD1 could be the D gene, as 5 bases match. The sequencing input was peripheral blood. This TCR derives from a woman aged 70-85 years who had recovered from COVID-19. The CDR3 in this case is CASTPGGTGVTDTQYF. The DNA sequence is given as TGTGCCAGTACCCCCGGTGGCACAGGAGTCACAGATACGCAGTATTTT. The CDR3 plus the reference TRBV19 and TRBJ2-3 genes for the other parts give the full variable domain: DGGITQSPKYLFRKEGQNVTLSCEQNLNHDAMYWYRQDPGQGLRLIYYSQIVNDFQKGDIAEGYSVSREKKESFPLTVTSAQKNPTAFYLCASTPGGTGVTDTQYFGPGTRLTVL.